These 14 T cell receptor beta chains share one sample of origin, sequenced in a study of shared clonotypes between healthy human individuals (dated by TCRdb to 2018 to 2020). CD8 naive samples were CD45RO-negative cells positively selected for CCR7, giving a CD45RA+CCR7+ population that excluded TemRA cells. Library preparation used the immunoSEQ multiplex PCR assay. Not all clones reach the TCRdb copy of this immuneACCESS table, which keeps in-frame sequences only. Checked studies attribute under half of the gap to unresolved V genes and leave the rest unexplained. This sample holds about 820,000 clones; more than 85% were observed only once. The top ten constitute around 24% of the sample. Sequencing input: naive CD8+ T cells sorted from blood. The cell subset or site label, read with the paper, signifies: CD45RA+CCR7+. Source of these receptors: a man aged 25 to 40 in good health.

The V call is TRBV25-1, the J call TRBJ2-3; TRBD2 agrees at 11 bases. The CDR3 is 14 residues long. CDR1 MGHDK and CDR2 SYGVNS come from the germline V gene. V was clipped by 6 bases and J by 5 bases; unmatched bases: 4. CDR3 sequence reads: CASSLAGGVDTQYF. CDR3 nucleotide sequence: TGTGCCAGCAGCCTAGCGGGAGGTGTAGATACGCAGTATTTT.

The rearrangement links TRBV6-1 to TRBJ2-1; no reliable D call. The ends were cut back, 7 bases at V and 0 bases at J, with 13 bases in the middle. The CDR3 totals 15 residues. Germline assignment: CDR1 MNHNS and CDR2 SASEGT. In nucleotides, the CDR3 is TGTGCCAGCACCGAGGACCTGAGCTCCTACAATGAGCAGTTCTTC. This encodes CASTEDLSSYNEQFF.

The genes are TRBV6-6 and TRBJ2-7; possible D gene TRBD2, 6 bases. Germline lookup yields CDR1 MNHNY and CDR2 SVGAGI (reference sequence). The CDR3 totals 13 residues. Trimming took 6 bases from V and 3 from J, leaving 12 bases between them. The CDR3 loop reads CASSPTGGYEQYF. The CDR3 DNA follows: TGTGCCAGCAGCCCTACCGGGGGCTACGAGCAGTACTTC.

The chain uses TRBV29-1 and TRBJ1-1; the D gene is possibly TRBD1 (6 bases). The CDR3 contains 11 residues. Germline loops: CDR1 SQVTM, CDR2 ANQGSEA. Trimming removed 6 bases from V and 8 bases from J, with 13 bases in between. CDR3 nucleotide sequence: TGCAGCGTCGGGGGACAAGACGAAGCTTTCTTT. Amino acid sequence: CSVGGQDEAFF.

The genes are TRBV7-9 and TRBJ1-1; 8 positions match TRBD1. Germline V gene data show CDR1 as SEHNR and CDR2 as FQNEAQ (reference sequence). This CDR3 has 13 amino acids. The V gene end was trimmed by 5 bases and the J gene end by 6 bases; junction bases not matched to a gene: 5. The CDR3 protein is CASSNGQGPEAFF. The CDR3 nucleotides read TGTGCCAGCAGCAATGGACAGGGCCCTGAAGCTTTCTTT.

V and J are TRBV27 and TRBJ2-1; TRBD2 matches at 7 bases. V trimming: 4 bases; J trimming: 12 bases; junction bases outside the gene matches: 3. The CDR3 runs 11 residues. Germline V gives CDR1 MNHEY, CDR2 SMNVEV (reference sequence). CDR3 nucleotides: TGTGCCAGCAGTTCCGCGGGAGCGCAGTTCTTC. Translation: CASSSAGAQFF.

The chain joins TRBV9 to TRBJ2-7, with 11 bases identical to TRBD1. J gave up 10 bases and V 0 bases, and 9 bases lay outside the gene matches. This CDR3 region has 15 residues. Germline V gene sequence: CDR1 SGDLS, CDR2 YYNGEE. CDR3: CASSVAPGQGALQYF. Here the CDR3 DNA reads TGTGCCAGCAGCGTAGCTCCCGGACAGGGGGCCCTCCAGTACTTC. The complete variable domain, with remaining parts taken from reference TRBV9 and TRBJ2-7, reads DSGVTQTPKHLITATGQRVTLRCSPRSGDLSVYWYQQSLDQGLQFLIQYYNGEERAKGNILERFSAQQFPDLHSELNLSSLELGDSALYFCASSVAPGQGALQYFGPGTRLTVT.

This sequence joins TRBV27 and TRBJ2-7, with 13 bases lining up with TRBD2. CDR1 MNHEY and CDR2 SMNVEV come from the germline V gene (reference sequence). The CDR3 covers 17 residues. V gave up 5 bases and J gave up 4 bases; unmatched junction bases: 11. The CDR3 sequence is CASSESPGTSGAYEQYF. CDR3 coding DNA: TGTGCCAGCAGTGAATCACCCGGGACTAGCGGGGCTTACGAGCAGTACTTC.

The chain combines TRBV7-6 with TRBJ2-1; 10 bases are shared with TRBD2. Germline CDR1 reads SGHVS; CDR2 reads FNYEAQ. V lost 5 bases and J lost 9; bases outside the gene matches: 13. The CDR3 spans 16 residues. The CDR3 coding sequence is TGTGCCAGCAGCATCGGTAGCGGGAGGCCCTACGGTGAGCAGTTCTTC. It codes for CASSIGSGRPYGEQFF.

This chain joins TRBV19 and TRBJ2-1; TRBD2 aligns across 11 bases. CDR3 length equals 19 residues. V trimming: 1 base; J trimming: 1 base; junction bases outside the gene matches: 9. Germline V gene lookup returns CDR1 LNHDA and CDR2 SQIVND (reference sequence). The CDR3 spells CASSIAGTSGRGSYNEQFF. The CDR3 region has the DNA TGTGCCAGTAGTATAGCGGGAACTAGCGGGAGAGGATCCTACAATGAGCAGTTCTTC.

The J gene is TRBJ2-3, the V gene TRBV28, with 11 bases fitting TRBD2. V was clipped by 4 bases and J by 1 base; unmatched bases: 4. CDR1 is MDHEN, CDR2 SYDVKM, per germline. The CDR3 is 16 amino acids. CDR3 bases: TGTGCCAGCAGTTCTTCACTAGCGGGAGGCACAGATACGCAGTATTTT. Protein product: CASSSSLAGGTDTQYF.

The genes are TRBV27 and TRBJ2-1; TRBD2 matches 12 bases. The CDR3 runs 15 residues. Per germline, CDR1 MNHEY and CDR2 SMNVEV (reference sequence). V shed 5 bases and J 7 bases; nucleotides not matched to a gene: 6. The CDR3 spells CASSPLAGGKNEQFF. The DNA of the CDR3 is TGTGCCAGCAGTCCACTAGCGGGAGGAAAAAATGAGCAGTTCTTC.

The CDR3 DNA is TGCGCCAGCAGCATCACTAGCGGGACCTCCTACGAGCAGTACTTC. Residues: CASSITSGTSYEQYF. This chain connects TRBV5-1 to TRBJ2-7, with 10 nucleotides matching TRBD2. Germline CDR1 SGHRS, CDR2 YFSETQ. Losses at the gene ends were 4 bases for V and 0 bases for J; bases not matched to a gene: 4. The CDR3 spans 15 residues.

The CDR3 loop reads CASSQDRGLVGGYTF. In DNA form, the CDR3 reads TGCGCCAGCAGCCAAGACAGGGGTTTAGTAGGAGGCTACACCTTC. This chain uses TRBV4-1 with TRBJ1-2; TRBD1 is a possible D gene (6 bases). The V gene lost 0 bases and the J gene lost 8 bases, with 16 bases spanning the gap. CDR3 size: 15 residues. Germline assignment: CDR1 MGHRA and CDR2 YSYEKL.